The present T cell receptor beta chain was sequenced within a study of untreated major depressive disorder. Study conclusions and caveats: CD4+ T cells from depressed patients used TRBV05-01 (Vbeta 5.1) more often than controls. Only three preselected Vbeta families were compared in sequencing.

About this clone itself: Its antigen is still unknown.

Germline trimming cut 5 bases from V and 1 base from J; bases unmatched to any gene: 3. CDR3 size: 15 residues. Germline V gene sequence: CDR1 MDHEN, CDR2 SYDVKM. Some clones are missing from TCRdb's copy, which holds only in-frame ones; the method was immunoSEQ multiplex PCR. The sample lists about 25,000 clones, approximately 91% seen once, with around 0.78% in the top ten. Every depressed patient was matched in pairs with a non-depressed control on sex, age, current smoking status and body mass index. Every participant had European ancestry. Blood, 30 to 35 ml, was drawn into EDTA tubes. The J gene is TRBJ2-2, the V gene TRBV28; the match to TRBD1 covers 8 bases. The sample was CD4+ T cells from PBMCs. The sequence derives from a woman between 25 and 40 years old with major depressive disorder. The CDR3 region has the DNA TGTGCCAGCAGTGGGACAGGCCTGAACACCGGGGAGCTGTTTTTT. Protein: CASSGTGLNTGELFF.